This T cell receptor (beta chain) was recorded in a study of blood T cell repertoires in COVID-19. Study summary: Researchers got acute and convalescent COVID-19 samples from the United States, Italy and Spain. In each case, the material was cDNA or gDNA derived from T cells, B-cell-depleted T cells, or PBMCs.

In the authors' methods: Using reference gene primer amplification, nucleated cell counts were estimated. Profiled with immunoSEQ multiplex PCR; TCRdb holds only in-frame clones, not every one. Clonal size and the V and J genes are those of that table, whereas D and trimming came from the DNA. The sample gives some 50,000 clones, over 75% of which show up once; less than 9% is in the top ten. The clonotype originates from a man aged 45-65 years with active COVID-19. The specimen was peripheral blood.

The CDR3 coding sequence is TGTGCCACCAGTGAAGCATCGGGAGAAAGATCCTACGAGCAGTACTTC. This encodes CATSEASGERSYEQYF. J is TRBJ2-7 and V is TRBV24-1, with D tentatively TRBD2 (6 bases). Trimming took 4 bases from V and 1 from J, leaving 16 bases between them. CDR3 length: 16 residues. Germline V gene lookup returns CDR1 KGHDR and CDR2 SFDVKD.